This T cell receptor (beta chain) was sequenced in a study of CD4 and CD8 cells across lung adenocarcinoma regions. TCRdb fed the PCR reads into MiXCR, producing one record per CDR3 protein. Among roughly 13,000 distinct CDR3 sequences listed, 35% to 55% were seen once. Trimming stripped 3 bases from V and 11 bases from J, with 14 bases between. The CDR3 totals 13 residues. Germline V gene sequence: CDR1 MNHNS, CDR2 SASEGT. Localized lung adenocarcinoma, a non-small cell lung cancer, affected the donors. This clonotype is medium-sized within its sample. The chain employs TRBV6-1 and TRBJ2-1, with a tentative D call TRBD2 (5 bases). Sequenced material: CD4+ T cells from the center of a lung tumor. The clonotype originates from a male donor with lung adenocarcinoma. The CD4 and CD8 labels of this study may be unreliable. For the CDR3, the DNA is TGTGCCAGCAGTGAGGTCCCTGACGGGAAGCAGTTCTTC. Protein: CASSEVPDGKQFF.